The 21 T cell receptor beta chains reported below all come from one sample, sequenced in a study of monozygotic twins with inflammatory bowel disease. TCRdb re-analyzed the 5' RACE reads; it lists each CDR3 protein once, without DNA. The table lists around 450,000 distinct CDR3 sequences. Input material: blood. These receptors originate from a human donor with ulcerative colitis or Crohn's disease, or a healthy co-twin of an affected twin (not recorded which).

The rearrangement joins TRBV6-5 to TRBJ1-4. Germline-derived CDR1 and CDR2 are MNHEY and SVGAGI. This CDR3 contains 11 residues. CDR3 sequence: CASREREKLFF.

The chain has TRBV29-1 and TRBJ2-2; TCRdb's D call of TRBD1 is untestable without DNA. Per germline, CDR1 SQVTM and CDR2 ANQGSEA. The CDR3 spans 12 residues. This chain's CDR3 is CSATGEAGELFF.

CDR3 region: CASSHFPHEQFF. The genes are TRBV7-9 and TRBJ2-1; TCRdb designates TRBD1, a call that cannot be tested without DNA. The CDR3 consists of 12 residues. CDR1 is SEHNR, CDR2 FQNEAQ, per germline (reference sequence). Supplemented by reference TRBV7-9 and TRBJ2-1, the full variable domain reads DTGVSQNPRHKITKRGQNVTFRCDPISEHNRLYWYRQTLGQGPEFLTYFQNEAQLEKSRLLSDRFSAERPKGSFSTLEIQRTEQGDSAMYLCASSHFPHEQFFGPGTRLTVL.

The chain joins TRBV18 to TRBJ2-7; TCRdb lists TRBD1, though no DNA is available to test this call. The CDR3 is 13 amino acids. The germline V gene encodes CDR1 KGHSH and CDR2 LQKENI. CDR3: CASSPPGQGEQYF.

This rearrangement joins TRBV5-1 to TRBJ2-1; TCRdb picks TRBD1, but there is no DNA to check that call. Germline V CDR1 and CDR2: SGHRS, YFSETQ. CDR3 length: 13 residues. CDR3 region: CASRPGTVNEQFF.

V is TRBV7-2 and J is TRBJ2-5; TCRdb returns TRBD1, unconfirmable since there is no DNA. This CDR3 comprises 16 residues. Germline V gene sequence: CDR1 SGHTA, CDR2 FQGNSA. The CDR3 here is CASSLVQRAVQETQYF.

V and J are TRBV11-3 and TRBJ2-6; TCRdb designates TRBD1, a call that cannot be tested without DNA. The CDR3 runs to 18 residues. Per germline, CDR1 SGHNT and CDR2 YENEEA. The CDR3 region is CASSSLGQGPSGANVLTF.

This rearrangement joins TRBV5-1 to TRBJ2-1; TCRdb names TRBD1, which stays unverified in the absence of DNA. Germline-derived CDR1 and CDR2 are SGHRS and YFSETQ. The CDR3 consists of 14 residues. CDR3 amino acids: CASSLTGGYNEQFF.

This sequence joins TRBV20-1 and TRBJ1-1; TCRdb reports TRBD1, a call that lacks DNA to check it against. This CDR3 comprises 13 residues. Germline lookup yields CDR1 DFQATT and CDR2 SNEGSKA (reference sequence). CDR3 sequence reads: CSAGQAHGTEAFF.

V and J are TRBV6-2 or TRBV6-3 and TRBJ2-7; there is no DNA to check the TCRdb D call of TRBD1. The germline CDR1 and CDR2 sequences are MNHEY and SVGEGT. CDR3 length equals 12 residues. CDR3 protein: CASLDKTYEQYF.

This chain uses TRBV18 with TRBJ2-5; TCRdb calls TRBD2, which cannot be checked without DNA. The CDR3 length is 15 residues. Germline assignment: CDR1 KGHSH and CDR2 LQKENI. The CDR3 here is CASSFPAGGQETQYF.

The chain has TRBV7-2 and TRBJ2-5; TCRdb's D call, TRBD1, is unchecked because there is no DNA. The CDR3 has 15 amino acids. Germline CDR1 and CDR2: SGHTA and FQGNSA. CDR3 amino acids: CASSPRGTTGETQYF. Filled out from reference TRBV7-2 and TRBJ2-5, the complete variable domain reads GAGVSQSPSNKVTEKGKDVELRCDPISGHTALYWYRQSLGQGLEFLIYFQGNSAPDKSGLPSDRFSAERTGGSVSTLTIQRTQQEDSAVYLCASSPRGTTGETQYFGPGTRLLVL.

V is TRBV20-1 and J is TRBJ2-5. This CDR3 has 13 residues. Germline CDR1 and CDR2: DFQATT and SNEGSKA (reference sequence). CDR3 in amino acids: CSARDLDPETQYF.

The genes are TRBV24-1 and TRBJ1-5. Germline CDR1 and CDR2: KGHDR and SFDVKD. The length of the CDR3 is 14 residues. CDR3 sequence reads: CATSGGRAVQPQHF.

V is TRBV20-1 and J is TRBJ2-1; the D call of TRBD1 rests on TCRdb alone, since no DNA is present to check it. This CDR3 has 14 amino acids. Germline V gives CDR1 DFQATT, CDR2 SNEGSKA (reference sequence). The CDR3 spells CSAGKASGVNEQFF.

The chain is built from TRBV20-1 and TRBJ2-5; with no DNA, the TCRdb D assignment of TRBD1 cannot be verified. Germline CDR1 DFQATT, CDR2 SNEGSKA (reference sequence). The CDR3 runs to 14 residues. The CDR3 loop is CSARQGGGQETQYF.

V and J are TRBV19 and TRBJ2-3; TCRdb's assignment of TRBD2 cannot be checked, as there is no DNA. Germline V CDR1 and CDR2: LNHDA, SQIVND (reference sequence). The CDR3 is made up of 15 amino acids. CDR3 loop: CASSSTSGSQDTQYF. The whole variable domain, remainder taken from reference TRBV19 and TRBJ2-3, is DGGITQSPKYLFRKEGQNVTLSCEQNLNHDAMYWYRQDPGQGLRLIYYSQIVNDFQKGDIAEGYSVSREKKESFPLTVTSAQKNPTAFYLCASSSTSGSQDTQYFGPGTRLTVL.

CDR3 loop: CASSWYSGGANTDTQYF. V gene TRBV2 combines with J gene TRBJ2-3; the TRBD2 assignment by TCRdb is unverifiable without DNA. CDR1 and CDR2 from the germline V gene are SNHLY and FYNNEI. CDR3 length equals 17 residues.

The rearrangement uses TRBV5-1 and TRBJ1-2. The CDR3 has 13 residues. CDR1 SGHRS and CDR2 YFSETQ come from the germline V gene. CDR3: CASSLTENYGYTF.

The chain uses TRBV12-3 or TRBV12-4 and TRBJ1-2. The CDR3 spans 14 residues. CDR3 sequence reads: CASSLVRFSDGYTF.

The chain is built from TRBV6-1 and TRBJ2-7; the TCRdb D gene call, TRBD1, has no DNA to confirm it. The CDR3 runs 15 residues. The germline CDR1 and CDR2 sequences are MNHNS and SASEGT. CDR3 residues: CASRDRDRVLDEQYF.